A single sample is the source of the 17 T cell receptor beta chains below, sequenced in a study of cytomegalovirus exposure and HLA in healthy donors. 13 Jbeta primers and 60 Vbeta primers were used for the PCR. The assay was immunoSEQ multiplex PCR, and TCRdb's table has in-frame clones only and misses some. Of 100,000 to 150,000 clones listed, roughly 70% are singletons. Sequenced material: PBMCs. All receptors come from a woman between 40 and 50 years old in good health and CMV-seropositive.

The chain combines TRBV9 with TRBJ1-4; 7 nucleotides line up with TRBD1. Germline CDR1 is SGDLS and CDR2 is YYNGEE. Trimming cost V 4 bases and J 0 bases; bases outside gene matches: 3. This CDR3 is built from 15 residues. The DNA of the CDR3 is TGTGCCAGCAGCCCCACAGGGGCAACTAATGAAAAACTGTTTTTT. It encodes CASSPTGATNEKLFF.

Note on this clone: A read error may produce the germline difference seen at one junction end. The chain carries TRBV7-9 and TRBJ2-5, with D possibly matching TRBD1 (6 bases). Germline assignment: CDR1 SEHNR and CDR2 FQNEAQ (reference sequence). CDR3 length: 14 amino acids. This CDR3 reads CSSSSQGLAETQYF. The CDR3 coding sequence is TGTTCCAGCAGCTCTCAGGGGCTCGCGGAGACCCAGTACTTC.

The chain has TRBV6-5 and TRBJ2-6, with 7 bases aligning to TRBD1. The CDR3 sequence is 15 residues long. The junction had 3 bases not matched to a gene; V was cut back by 6 bases and J by 1 base. The germline gives CDR1 MNHEY, CDR2 SVGAGI. CDR3 protein: CASSPDRSGANVLTF. The CDR3 coding sequence is TGTGCCAGCAGCCCGGACAGGTCTGGGGCCAACGTCCTGACTTTC.

The chain couples TRBV11-1 to TRBJ2-7; TRBD2 might be the D (5 bases). This CDR3 has 14 residues. Germline values: CDR1 SGHAT, CDR2 FQDESV (reference sequence). V gave up 3 bases and J gave up 3 bases, with 12 bases separating them. The CDR3 DNA is TGTGCCAGCAGCTTTGCGAGGAGGAGCTACGAGCAGTACTTC. Its protein product is CASSFARRSYEQYF.

This clone was seen only a few times. The V call is TRBV11-2, the J call TRBJ2-3; tentatively, D is TRBD2 (6 bases). Germline V gives CDR1 SGHAT, CDR2 FQNNGV. Trimming pared 2 bases from V and 0 bases from J, leaving 12 bases between. The CDR3 runs to 16 residues. CDR3 DNA sequence: TGTGCCAGCAGCTTAACCGGAGGAGGGAGCACAGATACGCAGTATTTT. Translated, it gives CASSLTGGGSTDTQYF.

V is TRBV9 and J is TRBJ1-5, with no clear D. CDR3 size: 14 residues. Trimming removed 2 bases from V and 5 bases from J, with 11 bases in between. Germline CDR1 and CDR2: SGDLS and YYNGEE. As DNA, the CDR3 is TGTGCCAGCAGCGTTAGCGGGCTTGATCAGCCCCAGCATTTT. Residues: CASSVSGLDQPQHF. Full variable domain (rest looked up from reference TRBV9 and TRBJ1-5): DSGVTQTPKHLITATGQRVTLRCSPRSGDLSVYWYQQSLDQGLQFLIQYYNGEERAKGNILERFSAQQFPDLHSELNLSSLELGDSALYFCASSVSGLDQPQHFGDGTRLSIL.

This clone was observed a handful of times. The chain joins TRBV7-2 to TRBJ1-6; 10 nucleotides agree with TRBD1. V was clipped by 4 bases and J by 10 bases; unmatched bases: 19. The length of the CDR3 is 19 residues. The germline gives CDR1 SGHTA, CDR2 FQGNSA. This CDR3 is CASSSTRGTGVAVDSPLHF. The CDR3 DNA reads TGTGCCAGCAGCTCCACCAGGGGGACAGGGGTGGCCGTGGACTCACCCCTCCACTTT. Together with reference TRBV7-2 and TRBJ1-6, the CDR3 gives the full variable domain: GAGVSQSPSNKVTEKGKDVELRCDPISGHTALYWYRQSLGQGLEFLIYFQGNSAPDKSGLPSDRFSAERTGGSVSTLTIQRTQQEDSAVYLCASSSTRGTGVAVDSPLHFGNGTRLTVT.

The DNA of the CDR3 is TGTGCCAGCAGTTACGATGGGGGCGATAATTCACCCCTCCACTTT. It codes for CASSYDGGDNSPLHF. The chain has TRBV6-6 and TRBJ1-6; weak D call: TRBD1 (6 bases). V was shortened by 2 bases and J by 5 bases, with 10 bases between the two germline ends. Germline CDR1 reads MNHNY; CDR2 reads SVGAGI (reference sequence). The CDR3 length is 15 residues.

The chain has TRBV7-9 and TRBJ2-7; TRBD1 might be the D (6 bases). Deletions cut 5 bases from V and 4 bases from J, with 12 bases between. Germline V gene sequence: CDR1 SEHNR, CDR2 FQNEAQ (reference sequence). The CDR3 covers 13 residues. CDR3 nucleotide sequence: TGTGCCAGCAGCCCAGGGGAACTGTACGAGCAGTACTTC. It translates to CASSPGELYEQYF.

This sequence joins TRBV5-6 and TRBJ2-5, with 9 bases matching TRBD1. The end of the DNA is better explained by TRBJ2-7, so the J call may be wrong. The CDR3 loop spans 15 amino acids. Germline V CDR1 and CDR2: SGHDT, YYEEEE. The CDR3 bases are TGTGCCAGCAGCCCGGACAGGGGAGTCCCCTACGAGCAGTACTTC. It encodes CASSPDRGVPYEQYF.

The table lists this clone with a few counts. The chain combines TRBV5-6 with TRBJ1-1; 8 bases are shared with TRBD1. The CDR3 sequence is 16 residues long. Unmatched junction bases numbered 12, after V lost 4 bases and J lost 4 bases. Germline V gives CDR1 SGHDT, CDR2 YYEEEE. The CDR3 bases are TGTGCCAGCAGCAGTGGTGGTGGACAGGGTAGCACTGAAGCTTTCTTT. Its protein is CASSSGGGQGSTEAFF. Based on the CDR3 plus reference TRBV5-6 and TRBJ1-1, the full variable domain is DAGVTQSPTHLIKTRGQQVTLRCSPKSGHDTVSWYQQALGQGPQFIFQYYEEEERQRGNFPDRFSGHQFPNYSSELNVNALLLGDSALYLCASSSGGGQGSTEAFFGQGTRLTVV.

The rearrangement links TRBV6-5 to TRBJ2-5; D gene unclear. The DNA end favors TRBJ2-7, so the J call may be wrong. Looked up from germline, CDR1 is MNHEY and CDR2 is SVGAGI. The CDR3 consists of 10 residues. The CDR3 reads CASPSYEQYF. In nucleotides, the CDR3 is TGTGCCAGCCCATCCTACGAGCAGTACTTC.

V is TRBV5-6 and J is TRBJ2-3; D call uncertain. V lost 7 bases and J lost 5, with 17 bases in between. This CDR3 is 14 amino acids long. Germline V gives CDR1 SGHDT, CDR2 YYEEEE. In nucleotides, the CDR3 is TGTGCCAGCCAAAGGCTTCTAGAAATAGATACGCAGTATTTT. The encoded protein is CASQRLLEIDTQYF.

CDR3 bases: TGTGCCAGCAGCTTCGTCACAGGCTCATACAATGAGCAGTTCTTC. Its translation is CASSFVTGSYNEQFF. The rearrangement uses TRBV11-2 and TRBJ2-1; D is perhaps TRBD1 (5 bases). Germline loops: CDR1 SGHAT, CDR2 FQNNGV. The CDR3 runs to 15 residues. Trimming stripped 3 bases from V and 4 bases from J, with 13 bases between.

This chain joins TRBV18 and TRBJ2-1; 10 bases are shared with TRBD2. CDR3 size: 16 residues. Germline V gene data show CDR1 as KGHSH and CDR2 as LQKENI. Trimming removed 4 bases from V and 0 bases from J; junction bases left unmatched: 3. The CDR3 loop reads CASSRERGGSYNEQFF. The DNA of the CDR3 is TGTGCCAGCTCACGGGAGCGGGGGGGCTCCTACAATGAGCAGTTCTTC.

The chain couples TRBV7-2 to TRBJ1-4; TRBD1 matches at 7 bases. Looked up from germline, CDR1 is SGHTA and CDR2 is FQGNSA. V dropped 8 bases and J dropped 8; count of bases not matched to a gene: 14. This CDR3 has 15 residues. The CDR3 spells CASGGTGDSVEKLFF. CDR3 DNA: TGTGCCAGCGGAGGAACAGGGGATTCCGTCGAAAAACTGTTTTTT.

The chain employs TRBV18 and TRBJ1-6; weak D call: TRBD1 (5 bases). This CDR3 is built from 15 residues. Trimming stripped 3 bases from V and 7 bases from J, with 13 bases between. CDR1 is KGHSH and CDR2 is LQKENI in the germline V gene. CDR3 residues: CASSPLTDRNSPLHF. The CDR3 nucleotides are TGTGCCAGCTCACCCTTGACAGATCGAAATTCACCCCTCCACTTT.